Included here is one T cell receptor (beta chain) sequence, with context. Its antigen is unknown. Base qualities are not at hand, and no much larger clone is one base apart. The record originates from a study of Ad26.COV2.S vaccination and SARS-CoV-2 variants (dated by TCRdb to the early 2020s). Study-level background: Vaccine-arm donors came from COV1001, a multicentre, randomized, double-blind, placebo-controlled phase I-IIa trial of Ad26.COV2.S in healthy adults. Ad26.COV2.S was administered intramuscularly at a dose of 5x10^10 or 1x10^11 viral particles, either as one shot or as two shots given 56 days apart. TCRbeta repertoire sequencing served as the tool for gauging how specific and how broad the SARS-CoV-2-reactive T cell receptors were following Ad26.COV2.S vaccination. A total of 32 samples were included in the TCR-sequenced set, comprising approximately 20 Ad26.COV2.S vaccine recipients, 5 placebo recipients and 8 SARS-CoV-2 convalescent individuals. Trial participants were randomized into five groups of five: low-dose or high-dose Ad26.COV2.S given once or twice, or placebo on both occasions. Investigators remained blinded to trial group allocation during experiments and outcome assessment.

What the treatment or condition label conveys for this sample: roughly 20 received Ad26.COV2.S at low or high dose, single or two shots; roughly five received placebo; per-sample allocation not given. For vaccine and placebo recipients, the sequenced repertoires came from samples collected on day 63 after the first injection. In Cohort 1b, about 27 adults aged 18-55 years were enrolled at a single site in Boston, USA, between 29 July and 7 August 2020. As a vaccine, Ad26.COV2.S was a replication-incompetent adenovirus type 26 vector that expressed a prefusion-stabilized SARS-CoV-2 spike protein derived from the original Wuhan strain. On the study overall, not on this receptor specifically: It was noted by the authors that total T cell responses may have been underestimated by the TCR breadth and depth analyses. After vaccination, substantial breadth of spike-specific CD8+ and CD4+ T cell responses was reported. The study was not powered for comparison of responses between vaccine doses or regimens. Vaccine and placebo recipients had comparable non-spike TCR breadth, which fits with the vaccine containing only spike. Higher spike-specific TCR breadth was observed in Ad26.COV2.S recipients than in placebo recipients (P = 0.0014).

The CDR3 measures 15 amino acids from cysteine to phenylalanine. Solely the CDR3 DNA is kept, with 45 bases framed from the first base. The germline V gene specifies SGHDN as CDR1 and FVKESK as CDR2. A distance of 20 bases separates the germline ends of V and J, which lose 5 bases and 7 bases respectively. The immunoSEQ Assay was used to sequence TCRbeta CDR3 regions. After extraction, genomic DNA underwent amplification by bias-controlled multiplex PCR, followed by high-throughput sequencing. Per the original workflow: To quantify the absolute abundance of every unique TCRbeta CDR3 region, sequences were collapsed and filtered. T cell fraction was estimated by normalization of TCRbeta template counts to usable DNA, with usable DNA being measured through amplification of reference genes present in all nucleated cells. Repertoire TCRs were annotated as SARS-CoV-2-specific when V gene, CDR3 amino acid sequence and J gene were exactly matched to a known reactive TCR set. The reference SARS-CoV-2 TCR set was obtained from MIRA and was filtered for enrichment in COVID-19-positive ImmuneCODE repertoires, whereby public or cross-reactive TCRs were removed. Using the MIRA antigens, annotated TCRs were further analysed by specific ORF or by position within an ORF. Depth was the summed frequency of annotated unique rearrangements, while breadth was defined as annotated unique rearrangements over total unique productive rearrangements. TCR breadth was compared between groups using two-sided Wilcoxon rank-sum tests. Entries here come from immuneACCESS through TCRdb and include only in-frame sequences with V and J called. Some clones fail to appear in such tables; in the studies checked, an unresolved V gene covers under half of the shortfall, and the cause of the remainder is unknown. That table gives V, J and clone size, and the DNA gave D and trimming. In this sample the table shows approximately 300,000 clones, around 84% of which occur a single time. Together, the top ten hold approximately 2% of the sample.

The specimen was peripheral blood, collected in a trial of Ad26.COV2.S vaccine versus placebo. The chain employs TRBV14 and TRBJ1-2, with TRBD1 perhaps the D gene, on 6 matching bases. The source is a person aged 18-65 years who received the Ad26.COV2.S COVID-19 vaccine or a placebo. The CDR3 region: CASSFGQTVFFGYTF. The sequenced DNA is TGTGCCAGCAGCTTCGGACAGACAGTGTTCTTTGGCTACACCTTC.